This entry features one TCR beta chain sequence. Its specificity is not known. These data are taken from a study of graft-versus-host responses after intestinal transplantation. Study-level background: All recipients were given anti-thymocyte globulin induction, and tacrolimus and steroids were then administered for around three years.

The CDR3 covers 14 residues. Germline values: CDR1 SEHNR, CDR2 FQNEAQ (reference sequence). After removal of 5 bases from V and 6 bases from J, the junction contained 6 bases not matched to a gene. Study-wide findings and caveats: Investigators detected GvH clones in recipient marrow, with some emerging earlier in ileum or blood.

Sequenced by immunoSEQ multiplex PCR; TCRdb stores in-frame clones only, minus some. This sample has tens of thousands of clones, with about 89% found just once. The input for sequencing was unstimulated CD8+ T cells sorted from spleen or lymph node cells, taken before intestinal transplant. The clonotype originates from a human donor who received an intestinal transplant. V and J are TRBV7-9 and TRBJ2-1; TRBD1 aligns across 8 bases. The CDR3 spells CASSQGAGANEQFF. CDR3 coding DNA: TGTGCCAGCAGCCAGGGGGCAGGGGCCAATGAGCAGTTCTTC.